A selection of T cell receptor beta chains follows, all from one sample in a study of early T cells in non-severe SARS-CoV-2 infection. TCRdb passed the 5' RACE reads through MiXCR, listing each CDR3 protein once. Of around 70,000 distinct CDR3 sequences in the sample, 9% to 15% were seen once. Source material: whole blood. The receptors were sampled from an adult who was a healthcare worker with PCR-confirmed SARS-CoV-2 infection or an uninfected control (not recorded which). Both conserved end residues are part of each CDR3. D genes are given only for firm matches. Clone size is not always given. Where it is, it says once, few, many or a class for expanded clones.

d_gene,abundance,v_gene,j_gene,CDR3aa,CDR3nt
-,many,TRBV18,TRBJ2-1,CASSPPEEGSNEQFF,TGTGCCAGCTCACCACCGGAAGAGGGAAGCAATGAGCAGTTCTTC
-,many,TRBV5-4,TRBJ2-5,CASSLGGVTQETQYF,TGTGCCAGCAGCTTGGGTGGAGTAACCCAAGAGACCCAGTACTTC
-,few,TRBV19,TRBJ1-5,CASTPWGFGNQPQHF,TGTGCCAGTACTCCTTGGGGGTTTGGCAATCAGCCCCAGCATTTT
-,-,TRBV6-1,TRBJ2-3,CASSLARTDTQYF,TGTGCCAGCAGTCTAGCGCGCACAGATACGCAGTATTTT
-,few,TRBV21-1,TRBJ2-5,CASSKDCDRGSGKTQYF,TGTGCCAGCAGCAAAGACTGCGACAGGGGGTCGGGGAAGACCCAGTACTTC
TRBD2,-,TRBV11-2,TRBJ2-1,CTSSLEGREGRYEQFF,TGTACCAGCAGCTTAGAAGGGCGGGAGGGCCGATATGAGCAGTTCTTC
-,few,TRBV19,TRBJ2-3,CASSIHRADTQYF,TGTGCCAGTAGTATCCATAGGGCAGATACGCAGTATTTT
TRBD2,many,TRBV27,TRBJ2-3,CASSWTSGRTQYF,TGTGCCAGCAGTTGGACTAGCGGGAGAACGCAGTATTTT
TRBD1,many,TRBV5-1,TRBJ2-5,CASSLRQGAETQYF,TGCGCCAGCAGCTTAAGACAGGGGGCAGAGACCCAGTACTTC
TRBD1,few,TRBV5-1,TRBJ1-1,CASREGTGSTEAFF,TGCGCCAGCAGGGAGGGGACAGGGAGCACTGAAGCTTTCTTT
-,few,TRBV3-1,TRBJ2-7,CASSSRPGGEQYF,TGTGCCAGCAGCTCCCGCCCCGGTGGGGAGCAGTACTTC
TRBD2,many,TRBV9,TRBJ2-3,CASSPSRLAGGADTQYF,TGTGCCAGCAGCCCCTCTAGACTAGCGGGGGGCGCAGATACGCAGTATTTT
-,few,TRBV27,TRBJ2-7,CASYQTAAGEQYF,TGTGCCAGCTATCAGACTGCGGCGGGCGAGCAGTACTTC
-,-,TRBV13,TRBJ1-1,CASKPWGGSEAFF,TGTGCCAGCAAACCTTGGGGGGGGTCTGAAGCTTTCTTT
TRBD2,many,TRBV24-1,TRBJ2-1,CATSDALAGESSYNEQFF,TGTGCCACCAGCGATGCTCTAGCGGGGGAGAGCTCCTACAATGAGCAGTTCTTC
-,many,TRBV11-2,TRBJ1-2,CASSLDVQIHGYTF,TGTGCCAGCAGCTTAGATGTCCAGATTCATGGCTACACCTTC
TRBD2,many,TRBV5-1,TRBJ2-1,CASSLPLLAGPDNEQFF,TGCGCCAGCAGCTTGCCCCTTCTAGCGGGCCCCGACAATGAGCAGTTCTTC
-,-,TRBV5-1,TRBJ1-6,CASSWGHSPLHF,TGCGCCAGCAGCTGGGGTCATTCACCCCTCCACTTT
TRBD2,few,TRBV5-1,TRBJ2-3,CASRRLAGHTDTQYF,TGCGCCAGCAGGCGGCTAGCGGGACACACAGATACGCAGTATTTT
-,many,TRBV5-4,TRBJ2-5,CASSPRLGGTQYF,TGTGCCAGCAGCCCCCGGCTAGGAGGGACCCAGTACTTC
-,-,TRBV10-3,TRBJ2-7,CAISVSSYEQYF,TGTGCCATCAGTGTCTCTTCCTACGAGCAGTACTTC
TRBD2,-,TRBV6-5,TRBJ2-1,CASSTRTSGARLHNEQFF,TGTGCCAGCAGTACTCGGACTAGCGGGGCCCGCCTTCACAATGAGCAGTTCTTC
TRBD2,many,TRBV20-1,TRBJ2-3,CSASKTSGTTDTQYF,TGCAGTGCTAGTAAGACTAGCGGGACCACAGATACGCAGTATTTT
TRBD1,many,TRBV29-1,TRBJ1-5,CSVRTGTKDQPQHF,TGCAGCGTGAGGACAGGTACCAAAGATCAGCCCCAGCATTTT
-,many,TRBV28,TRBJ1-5,CASSPPLKLNNQPQHF,TGTGCCAGCAGCCCCCCGTTGAAGTTGAACAATCAGCCCCAGCATTTT
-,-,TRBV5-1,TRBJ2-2,CASSLGQHANTGELFF,TGCGCCAGCAGCTTGGGGCAGCACGCGAACACCGGGGAGCTGTTTTTT
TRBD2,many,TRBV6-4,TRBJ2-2,CASRPTSRVGELFF,TGTGCCAGCAGGCCGACTAGCCGAGTCGGGGAGCTGTTTTTT
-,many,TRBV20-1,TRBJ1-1,CSARDRRGYTEAFF,TGCAGTGCTAGAGATCGTCGGGGGTACACTGAAGCTTTCTTT
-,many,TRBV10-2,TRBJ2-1,CASSLRSSYNEQFF,TGCGCCAGCAGTTTGCGTAGCTCCTACAATGAGCAGTTCTTC
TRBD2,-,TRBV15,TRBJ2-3,CAAQREGLNTQYF,TGTGCCGCCCAGCGGGAGGGCCTAAATACGCAGTATTTT
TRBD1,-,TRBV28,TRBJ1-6,CASRLSPVGQGGNSPLHF,TGTGCCAGCAGACTGAGCCCCGTTGGACAGGGCGGAAATTCACCCCTCCACTTT
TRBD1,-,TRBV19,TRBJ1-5,CASSRDRESNQPQHF,TGTGCCAGTAGTAGGGACAGGGAAAGCAATCAGCCCCAGCATTTT
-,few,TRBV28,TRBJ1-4,CASSTGGANEKLFF,TGTGCCAGCAGTACCGGGGGGGCTAATGAAAAACTGTTTTTT
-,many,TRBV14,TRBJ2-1,CASSPLPAVSSYNEQFF,TGTGCCAGCAGCCCCCTCCCAGCTGTTAGCTCCTACAATGAGCAGTTCTTC
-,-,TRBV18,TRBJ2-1,CASSRLESSYNEQFF,TGTGCCAGCTCACGCTTAGAGAGCTCCTACAATGAGCAGTTCTTC
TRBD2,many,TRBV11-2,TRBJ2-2,CASSFPTSGGNTGELFF,TGTGCCAGCAGCTTCCCGACTAGCGGGGGGAACACCGGGGAGCTGTTTTTT
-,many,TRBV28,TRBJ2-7,CASSPEGYEQYF,TGTGCCAGCAGTCCCGAGGGTTACGAGCAGTACTTC
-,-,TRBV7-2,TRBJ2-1,CASSFLLGEPYNEQFF,TGTGCCAGCAGCTTCCTGTTGGGGGAACCCTACAATGAGCAGTTCTTC
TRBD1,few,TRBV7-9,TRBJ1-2,CASSWGQELAIYGYTF,TGTGCCAGCAGCTGGGGACAGGAATTGGCTATCTATGGCTACACCTTC
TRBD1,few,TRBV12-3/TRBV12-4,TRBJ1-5,CASSSTGAQPQHF,TGTGCCAGCAGTTCGACAGGGGCCCAGCCCCAGCATTTT
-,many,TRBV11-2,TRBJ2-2,CASSAGPRYDLGNTGELFF,TGTGCCAGCAGCGCGGGGCCCCGATATGACCTAGGGAACACCGGGGAGCTGTTTTTT
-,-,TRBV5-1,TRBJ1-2,CASSLDSLYGYTF,TGCGCCAGCAGCTTGGACAGCCTCTATGGCTACACCTTC
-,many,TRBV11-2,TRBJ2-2,CASSKTGELFF,TGTGCCAGCAGCAAAACCGGGGAGCTGTTTTTT
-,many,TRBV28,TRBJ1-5,CASTSYGFPQHF,TGTGCCAGCACCTCCTACGGGTTCCCCCAGCATTTT
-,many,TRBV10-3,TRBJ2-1,CAISSRDGSSDNEQFF,TGTGCCATCAGCTCTCGAGACGGGAGTTCTGACAATGAGCAGTTCTTC
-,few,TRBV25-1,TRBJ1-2,CASSEYSQGNYGYTF,TGTGCCAGCAGTGAATACTCTCAGGGGAACTATGGCTACACCTTC
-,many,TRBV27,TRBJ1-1,CASSLSKGVVAFF,TGTGCCAGCAGTTTATCGAAGGGGGTGGTTGCTTTCTTT
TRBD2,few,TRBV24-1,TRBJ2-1,CATSGLAGEYEQFF,TGTGCCACCAGTGGCCTAGCGGGAGAGTATGAGCAGTTCTTC
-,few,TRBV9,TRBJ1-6,CASSVAGDFSSPLHF,TGTGCCAGCAGCGTTGCAGGGGACTTTTCTTCACCCCTCCACTTT
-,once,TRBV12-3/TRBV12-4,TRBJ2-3,CASSLRGGATDTQYF,TGTGCCAGCAGTTTAAGGGGTGGGGCCACAGATACGCAGTATTTT
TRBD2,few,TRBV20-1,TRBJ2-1,CSAPGLAGGSEQFF,TGCAGTGCGCCGGGACTAGCGGGAGGGAGTGAGCAGTTCTTC
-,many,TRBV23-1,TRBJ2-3,CASSQRPRGTDTQYF,TGCGCCAGCAGTCAACGGCCGAGGGGCACAGATACGCAGTATTTT
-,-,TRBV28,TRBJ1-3,CASSLGGRTGNTIYF,TGTGCCAGCAGTTTAGGCGGGCGAACGGGAAACACCATATATTTT
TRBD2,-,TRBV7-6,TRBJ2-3,CVSSLTLAGGGDTQYF,TGTGTCAGCAGCCTAACATTAGCGGGAGGCGGAGATACGCAGTATTTT
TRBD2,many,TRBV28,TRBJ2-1,CASSWKAGGLFF,TGTGCCAGCAGTTGGAAAGCGGGAGGGCTGTTCTTC